This T cell receptor beta chain is from a study of read filtering for tumor transcriptome and immune sequencing (dated by TCRdb to the early 2020s). In the study overall: The cohort had roughly 18 male and 15 or so female patients with a mean age of roughly 70 years, ranging from roughly 47 to 85. By revised international staging, eight or nine patients were R-ISS I, under 20 were R-ISS II and more than five were R-ISS III. After DNase treatment, whole-transcriptome libraries were prepared using the TruSeq RNA Access Library Prep Kit. TCR-region mapped reads per sample ranged from about 3.5 to 11 million with IR-seq versus only roughly 75 to 1273 with RNA-seq. Using the same bone marrow samples, the study ran both targeted immune repertoire sequencing and bulk whole-transcriptome sequencing and then compared the TCR repertoires from each method. One main goal was a read-filtering strategy for immune repertoire data, in particular deciding whether clonotypes backed by only one read should be removed.

V loses 0 bases of germline sequence and J loses 5 bases, and the interval between the two ends is 4 bases. Sequences DFQATT (CDR1) and SNEGSKA (CDR2) are obtained from the germline V gene (reference sequence). The CDR3 sequence holds 11 residues, the cysteine and phenylalanine included. Only the CDR3 portion is preserved as DNA: 33 bases, with reading frame beginning at the first base. Broad study findings and their caveats: Rather than purified T cells, the sorted CD138-negative fraction was a mixed bone marrow immune population. IR-seq captured clonotypes at much higher depth and more reliably than RNA-seq, and smaller IR-seq throughput sufficed to identify most shared clonotypes. Single-read clonotypes made up 80% to 85% of clonotypes but approximately 3.5% of total reads in IR-seq, and around 73% of clonotypes and 44.6% of reads in RNA-seq. The correlation between IR-seq and RNA-seq shared clonotype proportions rose when single-read clonotypes were removed.

The Immunoverse kit was used to build TCR libraries from about 430 ng RNA, with molecular barcoded adaptors covering alpha/delta and beta/gamma chains. TCR library preparation was performed with the same RNA that was used for transcriptome sequencing. TCR libraries were sequenced on an Illumina HiSeq 4000 with 2 x 150 cycles. The original methods were these. MiXCR aligned TCR reads to human V, D, J and C references and assembled the aligned reads into CDR3 clonotypes, with quality filtering and error correction included. The tcR package in R was used for analysis of clonotype counts and gene usage diversity. For inspection of raw mapping reads, RNA-seq reads were mapped by STAR aligner version 2.5.3a onto GRCh37 of the human genome. To test how sequencing depth affected the clonotypes detected, IR-seq fastq files were randomly downsampled with Seqtk 1.3. The public sequencing data were trimmed at Q25 with fastp and processed into clonotypes with MiXCR by TCRdb, which kept only in-frame beta chains. When rows share a CDR3 protein, they turn into one entry using the most common DNA and genes. TCRdb, rather than the study authors, made the V and J calls. For this sample the table gives 30,000 to 40,000 distinct CDR3 sequences, of which 10% to 15% were detected only once. Clones ranked in the top ten supply about 30% of the sample.

Ten or more counts support this clonotype. Its antigen is still unknown. The input lacks base qualities; no much larger clone sits a single base away. Bone marrow was sampled from every patient at the time of active disease. Isolation of bone marrow mononuclear cells was performed by Ficoll-Hypaque density gradient centrifugation. Myeloma plasma cells were removed and CD138-negative cells were obtained by negative selection following labeling with CD138 magnetic microbeads on a MACS separator. The purity of the isolated cells was checked by flow cytometry with CD138 antibodies on an Attune NxT. TRIzol reagent was used to extract total RNA, and a NanoDrop spectrophotometer was used to quantify the extracted RNA. For each patient, the CD138-negative bone marrow sample underwent paired RNA-seq and IR-seq.

The origin of this receptor is a donor aged 40 or older with multiple myeloma. The sequenced sample was a population of CD138-negative cells sorted from bone marrow. The sample's cell subset or site label, decoded: bone marrow mononuclear cells depleted of CD138+ plasma/myeloma cells by negative magnetic selection. The V gene is TRBV20-1 and the J gene is TRBJ1-2; no D gene call is confident. The CDR3 sequence is CSARDAYGYTF. The DNA is as follows: TGCAGTGCTAGAGATGCGTATGGCTACACCTTC.